Below are 14 T cell receptor beta chains sequenced from a single sample in a study of T-cell memory formation after mild COVID-19. TCRdb used MiXCR to reprocess the 5' RACE reads, holding one entry per CDR3 protein. The sample contains about 57,000 distinct CDR3 sequences, 12% of which appear only once. Sequenced material: PBMCs or a T cell subset sorted from them (not recorded which). These receptor sequences come from a man aged 18 to 35 who had mild COVID-19 (a few samples of this study predate the infection). Cell type and time point are not known.

This clonotype was observed many times. The chain uses TRBV5-1 and TRBJ2-7; D may be TRBD1 or TRBD2 (5 bases each). The germline V gene has CDR1 SGHRS and CDR2 YFSETQ. The CDR3 runs 15 residues. Trimming shortened V by 1 base and J by 5 bases, and 16 bases separated the two germline ends. CDR3 in amino acids: CASSLWGIGGDEQYF. CDR3 DNA sequence: TGCGCCAGCAGCTTGTGGGGCATAGGAGGCGACGAGCAGTACTTC.

The chain combines TRBV5-1 with TRBJ2-2; D not resolved. Trimming pared 4 bases from V and 7 bases from J, leaving 17 bases between. Germline assignment: CDR1 SGHRS and CDR2 YFSETQ. This CDR3 is built from 15 residues. For the CDR3, the DNA is TGCGCCAGCAGCGGTGGCCACCGAGGAAGCGGGGAGCTGTTTTTT. Translating it yields CASSGGHRGSGELFF.

This clonotype came up a few times. The gene calls are TRBV29-1 and TRBJ1-4; 7 positions agree with TRBD1. The CDR3 spans 13 residues. CDR1 and CDR2 from the germline V gene are SQVTM and ANQGSEA. Unmatched junction bases numbered 8, after V lost 6 bases and J lost 7 bases. The chain's CDR3 is CSVQQGSREKLFF. Written as DNA, the CDR3 is TGCAGCGTGCAACAGGGGTCCCGTGAAAAACTGTTTTTT.

The J gene is TRBJ2-3, the V gene TRBV2, with 8 bases fitting TRBD2. The CDR3 runs to 15 residues. The J segment lost 5 bases and the V segment lost 7 bases, leaving 11 bases of the junction unmatched. Germline CDR1 and CDR2: SNHLY and FYNNEI. The CDR3: CASTEGGGRIDTQYF. The DNA for the CDR3 is TGTGCCAGCACCGAGGGCGGGGGGAGGATAGATACGCAGTATTTT.

The chain has TRBV7-6 and TRBJ2-5; D possibly uses TRBD1 or TRBD2 (5 bases each). Looked up from germline, CDR1 is SGHVS and CDR2 is FNYEAQ. This CDR3 is built from 15 residues. Trimming left V 3 bases short and J 2 bases short, with 13 bases between. Here the CDR3 reads CASSLIPGLQETQYF. CDR3 coding DNA: TGTGCCAGCAGCTTGATACCGGGGCTGCAAGAGACCCAGTACTTC.

This clonotype was detected many times. The chain employs TRBV12-3 or TRBV12-4 and TRBJ2-1; D not resolved. Trimming removed 2 bases from V and 6 bases from J, with 8 bases in between. The CDR3 extends over 13 amino acids. The DNA for the CDR3 is TGTGCCAGCAGTTTATTCGCGAGCAATGAGCAGTTCTTC. Its translation: CASSLFASNEQFF.

Many counts were recorded for this clonotype. The chain recombines TRBV11-2 with TRBJ2-3, with 7 positions matching TRBD1. The germline gives CDR1 SGHAT, CDR2 FQNNGV. J lost 0 bases, V lost 1 base, and 4 bases had no gene match. CDR3 size: 16 residues. The CDR3: CASSLVKGASTDTQYF. CDR3 nucleotide sequence: TGTGCCAGCAGCTTAGTCAAGGGGGCTAGCACAGATACGCAGTATTTT.

A few counts support this clonotype. The chain has TRBV7-2 and TRBJ2-3; D gene ambiguous. CDR3 size: 16 residues. The V end was cut by 5 bases, the J end by 1 base, with 16 bases between. Germline CDR1 SGHTA, CDR2 FQGNSA. This chain's CDR3 is CASSPGHTSGTDTQYF. CDR3 nucleotide sequence: TGTGCCAGCAGCCCTGGGCATACCTCTGGCACAGATACGCAGTATTTT.

V is TRBV28 and J is TRBJ2-3, with a possible D match to TRBD1 (6 bases). Germline CDR1 is MDHEN and CDR2 is SYDVKM. The CDR3 spans 16 residues. The V gene lost 5 bases and the J gene lost 5 bases, with 20 bases spanning the gap. The CDR3 coding sequence is TGTGCCAGCAGTACCTCCGGGACCCAGGGGTTAGATACGCAGTATTTT. It specifies CASSTSGTQGLDTQYF.

The chain couples TRBV7-9 to TRBJ1-4; perhaps TRBD1 as D (5 bases). Trimming removed 1 base at V and 8 bases at J, with 11 bases between. CDR3 size: 14 residues. Germline V gene lookup returns CDR1 SEHNR and CDR2 FQNEAQ (reference sequence). CDR3 residues: CASSLVRGREKLFF. The CDR3 DNA sequence: TGTGCCAGCAGCTTAGTACGGGGACGCGAAAAACTGTTTTTT.

This clonotype was detected only a few times. The rearrangement uses TRBV28 and TRBJ2-2; possibly TRBD2 for D (5 bases). The CDR3 has 10 residues. The V gene lost 8 bases and the J gene lost 7 bases, with 5 bases spanning the gap. Germline CDR1 reads MDHEN; CDR2 reads SYDVKM. The CDR3 spells CASGGGELFF. The CDR3 DNA sequence: TGTGCCAGCGGAGGCGGGGAGCTGTTTTTT. Combining the CDR3 with reference TRBV28 and TRBJ2-2 gives the whole variable domain DVKVTQSSRYLVKRTGEKVFLECVQDMDHENMFWYRQDPGLGLRLIYFSYDVKMKEKGDIPEGYSVSREKKERFSLILESASTNQTSMYLCASGGGELFFGEGSRLTVL.

This chain links TRBV19 with TRBJ1-1; tentatively, D is TRBD1 (5 bases). CDR3 size: 16 residues. Trimming cost V 2 bases and J 0 bases, with 13 bases left between them. The germline V gene encodes CDR1 LNHDA and CDR2 SQIVND (reference sequence). The CDR3 DNA reads as TGTGCCAGTAGTATAAGGGGCCGGCCTATGAACACTGAAGCTTTCTTT. This sequence encodes CASSIRGRPMNTEAFF. The whole variable domain, remainder taken from reference TRBV19 and TRBJ1-1, is DGGITQSPKYLFRKEGQNVTLSCEQNLNHDAMYWYRQDPGQGLRLIYYSQIVNDFQKGDIAEGYSVSREKKESFPLTVTSAQKNPTAFYLCASSIRGRPMNTEAFFGQGTRLTVV.

This chain uses TRBV5-1 with TRBJ2-5; 7 bases match TRBD1. The germline V gene encodes CDR1 SGHRS and CDR2 YFSETQ. The CDR3 spans 15 residues. The trim removed 5 bases at V and 3 bases at J, leaving 10 bases unmatched. CDR3 in DNA: TGCGCCAGCAGTCCGACAGGGCGAGGGGAAGAGACCCAGTACTTC. The encoded protein is CASSPTGRGEETQYF.

Many counts were recorded for this clonotype. This chain connects TRBV21-1 to TRBJ2-2; the table's D call, TRBD2, has no DNA check behind it. TRBV21-1 counts as a pseudogene. The CDR3 has 18 residues. Written as DNA, the CDR3 is TGTGCCAGCAGCAAAGGATATAGCGGGGGGCTTAACACCGGGGAGCTGTTTTTT. Its protein product is CASSKGYSGGLNTGELFF.